Shown below are 8 T cell receptor beta chains from a single sample sequenced in a study of shared clonotypes between healthy human individuals. Data came from immunoSEQ multiplex PCR; TCRdb stores just in-frame clones and leaves some out. This sample has a few hundred thousand clones; approximately 65% occur once, and the top ten carry 8.5% to 14%. Source material: memory CD4+ T cells sorted from blood. Sample subset: CD45RA-negative fraction. These receptors were obtained from a man aged 30 to 39 in good health.

This clone was observed a handful of times. The V call is TRBV7-3, the J call TRBJ2-1; 7 nucleotides agree with TRBD1. After removal of 1 base from V and 4 bases from J, the junction contained 1 base not matched to a gene. Germline CDR1 reads SGHTA; CDR2 reads FQGTGA. The CDR3 spans 14 residues. CDR3 region: CASSLRGQYNEQFF. The CDR3 nucleotides read TGTGCCAGCAGCTTAAGGGGACAGTACAATGAGCAGTTCTTC.

The chain couples TRBV5-4 to TRBJ2-3; 11 nucleotides match TRBD2. The CDR3 runs to 13 residues. V lost 5 bases to trimming and J lost 5 bases; unmatched junction nucleotides: 1. Per germline, CDR1 SGHNT and CDR2 YYREEE (reference sequence). The CDR3: CASRTSGRDTQYF. The CDR3 DNA follows: TGTGCCAGCAGAACTAGCGGGAGAGATACGCAGTATTTT.

The chain couples TRBV4-3 to TRBJ1-4, with D unclear. V lost 1 base and J 11 bases, leaving 23 bases between the germline ends. The CDR3 has 17 residues. Germline values: CDR1 LGHNA, CDR2 YSLEER. The CDR3: CASSQAHTAELMLKLFF. CDR3 sequence (DNA): TGCGCCAGCAGCCAAGCCCACACGGCCGAGCTAATGTTGAAACTGTTTTTT.

The V gene is TRBV9, the J gene TRBJ2-7; the match to TRBD2 covers 10 bases. The CDR3 is 15 residues long. Germline CDR1 is SGDLS and CDR2 is YYNGEE. The V gene end was trimmed by 4 bases and the J gene end by 6 bases; junction bases not matched to a gene: 10. CDR3 coding DNA: TGTGCCAGCAGCTTGAACAGCGGGAGGGCCTCCGAGCAGTACTTC. As protein: CASSLNSGRASEQYF.

J is TRBJ1-1 and V is TRBV6-5, with D hard to call. The CDR3 loop spans 15 amino acids. Per the germline V gene, CDR1 is MNHEY and CDR2 is SVGAGI. The ends were cut back, 4 bases at V and 0 bases at J, with 12 bases in the middle. For the CDR3, the DNA is TGTGCCAGCAGTTCCCAACCAACAGTGAACACTGAAGCTTTCTTT. This codes for CASSSQPTVNTEAFF.

The chain uses TRBV18 and TRBJ2-1, with D unclear. Germline CDR1 and CDR2: KGHSH and LQKENI. The CDR3 extends over 14 amino acids. V lost 6 bases and J 6 bases, leaving 15 bases between the germline ends. The CDR3 protein is CASSLDHSVNEQFF. CDR3 bases: TGTGCCAGCTCCCTTGACCACTCGGTCAATGAGCAGTTCTTC.

The V call is TRBV7-2, the J call TRBJ2-2, with 7 bases lining up with TRBD1. The germline CDR1 and CDR2 sequences are SGHTA and FQGNSA. Trimming took 3 bases from V and 7 from J; bases not matched to a gene: 5. The CDR3 totals 14 residues. This chain's CDR3 is CASSFLGQVGELFF. Written as DNA, the CDR3 is TGTGCCAGCAGCTTTCTCGGACAGGTCGGGGAGCTGTTTTTT.

The rearrangement joins TRBV5-6 to TRBJ1-5; D remains unclear. V was pared by 1 base and J by 4 bases, with 12 bases between. Germline V lookup: CDR1 SGHDT, CDR2 YYEEEE. This CDR3 is 15 amino acids long. The CDR3 loop is CASSLSGSGNQPQHF. DNA for the CDR3: TGTGCCAGCAGCTTGTCAGGTTCGGGAAATCAGCCCCAGCATTTT.